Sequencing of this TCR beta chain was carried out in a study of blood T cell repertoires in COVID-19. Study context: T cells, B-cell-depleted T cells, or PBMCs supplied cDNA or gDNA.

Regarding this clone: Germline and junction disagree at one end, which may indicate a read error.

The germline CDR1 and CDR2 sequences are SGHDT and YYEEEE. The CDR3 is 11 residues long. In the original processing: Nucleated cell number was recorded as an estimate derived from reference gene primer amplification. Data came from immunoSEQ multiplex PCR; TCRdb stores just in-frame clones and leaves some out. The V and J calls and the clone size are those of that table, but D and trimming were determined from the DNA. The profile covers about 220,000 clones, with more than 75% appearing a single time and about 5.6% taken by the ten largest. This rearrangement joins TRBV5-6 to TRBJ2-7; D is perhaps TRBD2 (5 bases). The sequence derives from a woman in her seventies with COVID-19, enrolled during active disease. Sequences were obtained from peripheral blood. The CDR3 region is CASSLTGEQYF. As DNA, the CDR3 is TGTGCCAGCAGCTTAACTGGGGAGCAGTACTTT.